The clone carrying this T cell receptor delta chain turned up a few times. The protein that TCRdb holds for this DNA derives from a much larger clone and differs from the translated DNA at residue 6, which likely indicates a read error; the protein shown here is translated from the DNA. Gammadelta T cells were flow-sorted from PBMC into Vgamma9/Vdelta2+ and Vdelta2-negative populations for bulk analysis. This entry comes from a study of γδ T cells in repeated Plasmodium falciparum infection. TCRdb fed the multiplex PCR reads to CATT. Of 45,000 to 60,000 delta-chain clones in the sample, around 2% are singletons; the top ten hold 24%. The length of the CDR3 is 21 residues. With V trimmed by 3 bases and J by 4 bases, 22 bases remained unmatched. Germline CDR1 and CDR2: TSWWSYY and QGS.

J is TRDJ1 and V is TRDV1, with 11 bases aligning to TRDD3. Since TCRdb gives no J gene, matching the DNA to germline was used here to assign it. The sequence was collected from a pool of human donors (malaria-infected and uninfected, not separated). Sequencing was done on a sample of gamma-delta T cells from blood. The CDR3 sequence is CALGDLSPYWGIGSRLDKLIF. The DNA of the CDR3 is TGTGCTCTTGGGGATCTTTCCCCATACTGGGGGATAGGTAGTCGACTCGATAAACTCATCTTT.